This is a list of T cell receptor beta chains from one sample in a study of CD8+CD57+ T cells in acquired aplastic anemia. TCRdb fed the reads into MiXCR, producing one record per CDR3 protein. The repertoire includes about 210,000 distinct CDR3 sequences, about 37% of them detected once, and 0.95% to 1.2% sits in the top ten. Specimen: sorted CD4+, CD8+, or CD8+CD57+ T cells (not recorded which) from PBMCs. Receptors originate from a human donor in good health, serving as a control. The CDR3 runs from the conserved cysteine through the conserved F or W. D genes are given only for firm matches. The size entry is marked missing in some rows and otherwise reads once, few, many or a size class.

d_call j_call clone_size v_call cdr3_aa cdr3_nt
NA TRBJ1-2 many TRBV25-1 CASSEFGEYDGYTF TGTGCCAGCAGTGAATTCGGCGAGTATGATGGCTACACCTTC
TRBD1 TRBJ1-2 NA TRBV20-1 CSAHPGVGGGRGYGYTF TGCAGTGCTCACCCCGGGGTTGGAGGGGGCAGGGGCTATGGCTACACCTTC
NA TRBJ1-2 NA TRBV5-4 CASSSRTGRLYGYTF TGTGCCAGCAGCTCCAGGACGGGAAGGTTGTATGGCTACACCTTC
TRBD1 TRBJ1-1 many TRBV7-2 CASSLVRTGEAFF TGTGCCAGCAGCTTAGTTAGGACAGGGGAGGCTTTCTTT
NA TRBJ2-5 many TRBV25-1 CASGGREETQYF TGTGCCAGCGGTGGCAGGGAAGAGACCCAGTACTTC
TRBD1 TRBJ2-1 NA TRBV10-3 CAISSGQGVDNEQFF TGTGCCATCAGTAGTGGACAGGGGGTGGACAATGAGCAGTTCTTC
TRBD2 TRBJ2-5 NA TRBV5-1 CASRLAGEGEQYF TGCGCCAGCAGGCTAGCGGGAGAGGGTGAGCAGTACTTC
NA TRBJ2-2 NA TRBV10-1 CASSEQWAGELFF TGCGCCAGCAGTGAGCAATGGGCAGGGGAGCTGTTTTTT
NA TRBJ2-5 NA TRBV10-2 CASSLGQRETQYF TGCGCCAGCAGTTTAGGACAGCGAGAGACCCAGTACTTC
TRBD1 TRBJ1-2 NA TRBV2 CASSLRTGRGGYTF TGTGCCAGCAGCCTGCGGACAGGGCGGGGTGGCTACACCTTC
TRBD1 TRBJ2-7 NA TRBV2 CASTPGTGTYEQCF TGTGCCAGCACTCCCGGGACAGGGACCTACGAGCAGTGCTTC
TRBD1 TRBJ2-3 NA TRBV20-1 CSARDRQGPRDTQYF TGCAGTGCTAGAGATCGACAGGGCCCCAGAGATACGCAGTATTTT
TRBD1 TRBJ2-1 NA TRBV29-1 CSVTGTGDEQFF TGCAGCGTTACCGGGACAGGCGATGAGCAGTTCTTC